This T cell receptor beta chain was obtained from a study of CD8 T cells in Susac syndrome. Germline CDR1 is SNHLY and CDR2 is FYNNEI. There are 14 residues in the CDR3. The V gene end was trimmed by 6 bases and the J gene end by 9 bases; junction bases not matched to a gene: 5. The RNA input was roughly 0.45 to 1 ug, and it was reverse transcribed with random hexamers. TCR beta CDR3 was amplified by immunoSEQ multiplex PCR. This amplification extended across 54 Vbeta and 13 Jbeta segments. TCRdb ran MiXCR on the immunoSEQ multiplex PCR reads and lists one entry per CDR3 protein. The sample contains hundreds of thousands of distinct CDR3 sequences, 85% of which appear only once. TCR beta from blood CD8+ and CD4+ T cells was sequenced. While CD8+ and CD4+ T cells were isolated negatively, TEMRA cells were enriched by FACS.

This rearrangement joins TRBV2 to TRBJ1-6, with TRBD1 matching 10 bases. This TCR was recovered from a human donor with multiple sclerosis. Specimen: CD8+ T cells from PBMCs. DNA of the CDR3: TGTGCCAGCAGGCGACAGGGGGCGTCTTCACCCCTCCACTTT. Its translation is CASRRQGASSPLHF. Full variable domain (remainder filled in from reference TRBV2 and TRBJ1-6): EPEVTQTPSHQVTQMGQEVILRCVPISNHLYFYWYRQILGQKVEFLVSFYNNEISEKSEIFDDQFSVERPDGSNFTLKIRSTKLEDSAMYFCASRRQGASSPLHFGNGTRLTVT.